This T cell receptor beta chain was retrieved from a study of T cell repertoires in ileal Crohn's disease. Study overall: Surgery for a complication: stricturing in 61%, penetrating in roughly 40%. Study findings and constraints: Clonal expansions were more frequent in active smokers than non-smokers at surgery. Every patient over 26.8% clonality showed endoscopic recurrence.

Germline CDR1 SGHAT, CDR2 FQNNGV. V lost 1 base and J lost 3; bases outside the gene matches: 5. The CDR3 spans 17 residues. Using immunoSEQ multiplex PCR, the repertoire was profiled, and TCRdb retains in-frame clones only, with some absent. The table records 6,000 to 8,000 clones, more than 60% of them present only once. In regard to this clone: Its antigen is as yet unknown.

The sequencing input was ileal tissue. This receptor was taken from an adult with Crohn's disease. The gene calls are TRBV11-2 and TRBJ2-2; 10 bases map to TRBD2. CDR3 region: CASSLAVLAGDTGELFF. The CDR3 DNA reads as TGTGCCAGCAGCTTAGCGGTTCTAGCGGGAGACACCGGGGAGCTGTTTTTT. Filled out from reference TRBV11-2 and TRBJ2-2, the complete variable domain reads EAGVAQSPRYKIIEKRQSVAFWCNPISGHATLYWYQQILGQGPKLLIQFQNNGVVDDSQLPKDRFSAERLKGVDSTLKIQPAKLEDSAVYLCASSLAVLAGDTGELFFGEGSRLTVL.